This T cell receptor beta chain is from a study of lymphopenia after photon versus proton radiotherapy. Study-wide results and limits: Proton therapy kept repertoires fairly stable, unlike photons, which gained effector/memory cells. Post-nadir TCR diversity decline inversely tracked overall survival among those who died. Only patients who died were analyzed for survival; proton advantage is unproven. Post-nadir diversity loss with photons came from oligoclonal expansion, particularly CD8+ Temra cells.

A word on this clone: No antigen is known for it.

Profiled with immunoSEQ multiplex PCR; TCRdb holds only in-frame clones, not every one. In the table there are around 26,000 clones, roughly 90% of which are singletons. CDR3 length: 15 residues. The junction had 6 bases not matched to a gene; V was cut back by 0 bases and J by 6 bases. Germline CDR1 SGHRS, CDR2 YFSETQ. V is TRBV5-1 and J is TRBJ2-1; 7 positions agree with TRBD1. This material consisted of peripheral blood, taken from a patient treated with photon-based radiotherapy. The TCR was taken from a woman aged 50 to 60 with cholangiocarcinoma. The CDR3, as DNA: TGCGCCAGCAGCTTGGCCTTAACAGGGGTCAATGAGCAGTTCTTC. Its protein product is CASSLALTGVNEQFF.